This T cell receptor beta chain was identified during a study of blood T cell repertoires in COVID-19 (TCRdb year 2020). As for the study more broadly: Samples from collaborators originated in the United States, Italy and Spain and spanned both the acute and convalescent phases of COVID-19. The prospective study material was composed of cDNA or gDNA derived from T cells, B-cell-depleted T cells, or PBMCs. Deeply sampled blood TCRbeta repertoires from subjects exposed to, actively infected with, or recovered from COVID-19 were included in the dataset. A freely available public database, intended as a resource for researchers studying the immune response to SARS-CoV-2, is where the repertoires were released. Samples came from the ongoing ImmuneRACE study (first 160 participants) plus 1,254 subjects from 6 global collaborators. The sample metadata nearly always contained a de-identified subject ID, COVID-19 status, age in years and sex. Where available, HLA class I and class II types were obtained from metadata supplied by the sample provider rather than from assay-based typing. Beyond this particular receptor, the publication reports: The amount of clinical and demographic metadata varied by source and participant and was provided uncurated.

Germline trimming: 3 bases from V, 3 bases from J; junction bases outside gene matches: 3. From the cysteine through the phenylalanine, the CDR3 covers 13 amino acids. Only the CDR3 DNA is retained, 39 bases long and in frame from the first base. For CDR1 and CDR2, the germline V gene (reference sequence) lists GTSNPN and SVGIG. The collaborating institutions used their own protocols to collect whole blood in K2EDTA tubes. For TCRbeta analysis, collaborator samples were shipped as frozen whole blood, as isolated PBMCs, or as DNA extracted from either sample type. The immunoSEQ Assay, a bias-controlled multiplex PCR, was used to amplify TCRbeta CDR3 regions from genomic DNA. Per the source publication's procedure: The number of nucleated cells in each sample was estimated from the amplification of reference gene primers within the assay. To quantify the absolute abundance of each unique TCRbeta CDR3 rearrangement, sequence reads were collapsed and filtered. Productive Simpson clonality was computed per sample as the square root of Simpson's diversity index over productive rearrangements. The clones in this table, taken by TCRdb from immuneACCESS, are in-frame only. Not every clone is retained; where verified, under half of the shortfall comes from an unresolved V gene, and the cause of the rest is unknown. V and J calls and clone size are given by that table; D and trimming were obtained from the DNA. Within this sample are roughly 110,000 clones, with approximately 89% of them counted one time only. Roughly 4.5% of the sample goes to the ten largest clones.

A word on this clone: What antigen it recognizes has not been identified. Base qualities are not recorded, but no much larger clone differs from it by a single base. Different DNA sequences within this sample yield the same CDR3.

This sequence originates from a middle-aged man with acute or convalescent COVID-19. The V and J genes are TRBV30 and TRBJ1-1; 8 nucleotides in the junction match TRBD1. The sequencing input was peripheral blood. This receptor carries the CDR3 CAWSRGRDTEAFF. DNA sequence: TGTGCCTGGAGCAGGGGGCGGGACACTGAAGCTTTCTTT. Reference TRBV30 and TRBJ1-1 genes cover what lies past the CDR3, so the full variable domain is SQTIHQWPATLVQPVGSPLSLECTVEGTSNPNLYWYRQAAGRGLQLLFYSVGIGQISSEVPQNLSASRPQDRQFILSSKKLLLSDSGFYLCAWSRGRDTEAFFGQGTRLTVV.